The next 27 T cell receptor beta chains were all read from a single sample in a study of OX40 agonist ivuxolimab in advanced cancers. The repertoire was sequenced with immunoSEQ multiplex PCR; TCRdb's copy has only in-frame clones and lacks some. The data hold approximately 50,000 clones, with roughly 80% observed a single time. The source was CD4+ or CD8+ T cells sorted from blood, collected in a trial of the OX40 agonist ivuxolimab. These receptors originate from an adult with an advanced solid tumor such as melanoma, head and neck, liver or kidney cancer.

The rearrangement joins TRBV18 to TRBJ1-2, with D possibly matching TRBD1 (5 bases). The CDR3 length is 15 residues. Trimming removed 5 bases from V and 4 bases from J, with 17 bases in between. Germline CDR1 and CDR2: KGHSH and LQKENI. CDR3 loop: CASSERQIGTYGYTF. Written as DNA, the CDR3 is TGTGCCAGCTCAGAGCGCCAAATTGGGACCTATGGCTACACCTTC. Full variable domain (missing parts from reference TRBV18 and TRBJ1-2): NAGVMQNPRHLVRRRGQEARLRCSPMKGHSHVYWYRQLPEEGLKFMVYLQKENIIDESGMPKERFSAEFPKEGPSILRIQQVVRGDSAAYFCASSERQIGTYGYTFGSGTRLTVV.

In nucleotides, the CDR3 is TGCGCCAGCAACTCACAAGAGAACACTGAAGCTTTCTTT. This translates into CASNSQENTEAFF. The chain uses TRBV5-1 and TRBJ1-1; no definite D call. This CDR3 spans 13 amino acids. V dropped 6 bases and J dropped 1 base, with 10 bases sitting between them. Germline V gives CDR1 SGHRS, CDR2 YFSETQ.

The chain employs TRBV5-4 and TRBJ1-1; unclear D gene. Trimming removed 0 bases from V and 1 base from J, with 4 bases in between. CDR1 SGHNT and CDR2 YYREEE come from the germline V gene (reference sequence). CDR3 length equals 13 residues. This chain's CDR3 is CASSLDWNTEAFF. The CDR3 coding sequence is TGTGCCAGCAGCTTGGATTGGAACACTGAAGCTTTCTTT.

This clone occurred once. This chain joins TRBV10-2 and TRBJ1-2; D remains unclear. With 7 bases removed from V and 0 bases from J, the gap between germline ends came to 15 bases. The CDR3 sequence is 15 residues long. Germline CDR1 is WSHSY and CDR2 is SAAADI. CDR3 residues: CASNPSPYTNYGYTF. DNA of the CDR3: TGCGCCAGCAATCCTAGTCCCTATACTAACTATGGCTACACCTTC.

The rearrangement joins TRBV11-2 to TRBJ2-3; TRBD2 matches at 7 bases. CDR1 and CDR2 (germline): SGHAT, FQNNGV. This CDR3 comprises 17 residues. J lost 2 bases, V lost 1 base, and 9 bases had no gene match. The CDR3 nucleotides read TGTGCCAGCAGCTTAGGGCGGGGAGGGATATTCACAGATACGCAGTATTTT. This encodes CASSLGRGGIFTDTQYF.

The chain links TRBV7-8 to TRBJ1-1; D ambiguous. Germline CDR1 and CDR2: SGHVS and FQNEAQ. V was trimmed by 2 bases and J by 1 base, leaving 5 bases between them. The CDR3 consists of 13 residues. The CDR3 reads CASSLYRNTEAFF. DNA for the CDR3: TGTGCCAGCAGCTTATACAGGAACACTGAAGCTTTCTTT.

The chain has TRBV28 and TRBJ2-5, with TRBD1 matching over 10 bases. V gave up 3 bases and J gave up 4 bases; unmatched junction bases: 11. CDR1 is MDHEN, CDR2 SYDVKM, per germline. This CDR3 comprises 17 residues. The CDR3 DNA follows: TGTGCCAGCAGTTTCCCCTCCGGGACAGGGGAAGGAGAGACCCAGTACTTC. Amino acids: CASSFPSGTGEGETQYF. Full variable domain (remainder filled in from reference TRBV28 and TRBJ2-5): DVKVTQSSRYLVKRTGEKVFLECVQDMDHENMFWYRQDPGLGLRLIYFSYDVKMKEKGDIPEGYSVSREKKERFSLILESASTNQTSMYLCASSFPSGTGEGETQYFGPGTRLLVL.

The table lists this clone with a count of one. The chain uses TRBV7-9 and TRBJ2-6; D call uncertain. This CDR3 is 16 amino acids long. V was shortened by 0 bases and J by 0 bases, with 6 bases between the two germline ends. Germline V gives CDR1 SEHNR, CDR2 FQNEAQ (reference sequence). CDR3 sequence (DNA): TGTGCCAGCAGCTTAGCCGGTACCTCTGGGGCCAACGTCCTGACTTTC. It yields the protein CASSLAGTSGANVLTF.

This chain links TRBV2 with TRBJ1-3; TRBD1 might be the D (6 bases). V lost 5 bases to trimming and J lost 2 bases, with 10 bases between them. Germline lookup yields CDR1 SNHLY and CDR2 FYNNEI. CDR3 size: 14 residues. CDR3 protein: CASSTGAAGNTIYF. CDR3 nucleotide sequence: TGTGCCAGCAGTACGGGGGCGGCTGGAAACACCATATATTTT. Drawing the rest from reference TRBV2 and TRBJ1-3, the complete variable domain is EPEVTQTPSHQVTQMGQEVILRCVPISNHLYFYWYRQILGQKVEFLVSFYNNEISEKSEIFDDQFSVERPDGSNFTLKIRSTKLEDSAMYFCASSTGAAGNTIYFGEGSWLTVV.

The chain employs TRBV6-6 and TRBJ2-2; D is ambiguous. The V end lost 6 bases, the J end lost 0 bases, and 14 bases lay between the germline ends. Germline CDR1 reads MNHNY; CDR2 reads SVGAGI (reference sequence). The CDR3 spans 16 residues. The CDR3 DNA is TGTGCCAGCAGCCCCACCCGGGTCTCGAACACCGGGGAGCTGTTTTTT. Encoded protein: CASSPTRVSNTGELFF.

This chain joins TRBV28 and TRBJ1-2, with unresolved D. The germline V gene encodes CDR1 MDHEN and CDR2 SYDVKM. V lost 0 bases, J lost 0 bases, and 11 bases lay in between. This CDR3 comprises 16 residues. The CDR3 protein is CASSLWTGSPNYGYTF. For the CDR3, the DNA is TGTGCCAGCAGTTTATGGACGGGATCTCCTAACTATGGCTACACCTTC.

The V gene is TRBV6-5, the J gene TRBJ2-3, with 7 bases matching TRBD2. The CDR3 loop spans 14 amino acids. Germline V gene sequence: CDR1 MNHEY, CDR2 SVGAGI. J gave up 5 bases and V 6 bases, and 8 bases lay outside the gene matches. The CDR3 DNA is TGTGCCAGCAGACTCGGACTAGGAAAAGATACGCAGTATTTT. Its protein is CASRLGLGKDTQYF.

The chain has TRBV11-2 and TRBJ1-6, with D maybe TRBD1 (5 bases). CDR3 length: 16 amino acids. V lost 5 bases and J 0 bases, leaving 11 bases between the germline ends. Looked up from germline, CDR1 is SGHAT and CDR2 is FQNNGV. CDR3 DNA: TGTGCCAGCAGCATGACAGAGAGCTCCTATAATTCACCCCTCCACTTT. This translates into CASSMTESSYNSPLHF.

The rearrangement links TRBV25-1 to TRBJ2-1; possibly TRBD2 for D (7 bases). Germline V CDR1 and CDR2: MGHDK, SYGVNS. Trimming left V 8 bases short and J 6 bases short, with 20 bases between. This CDR3 is built from 15 residues. The CDR3 loop reads CASCRGLAEVNEQFF. In DNA form, the CDR3 reads TGTGCCAGCTGCCGGGGGCTAGCGGAAGTCAATGAGCAGTTCTTC.

The chain carries TRBV11-2 and TRBJ1-1; weak D call: TRBD1 (6 bases). This CDR3 comprises 17 residues. Per the germline V gene, CDR1 is SGHAT and CDR2 is FQNNGV. The germline V and J ends were trimmed by 2 bases and 0 bases, with 16 bases remaining between them. Here the CDR3 DNA reads TGTGCCAGCAGCTTATGGGCAGGGGCAAAGATGAACACTGAAGCTTTCTTT. The encoded protein is CASSLWAGAKMNTEAFF.

J is TRBJ1-2 and V is TRBV27, with 9 positions matching TRBD1. This CDR3 contains 13 residues. Germline CDR1 reads MNHEY; CDR2 reads SMNVEV (reference sequence). V shed 8 bases, J shed 5 bases, and the junction held 6 bases outside the gene matches. In DNA, the CDR3 is TGTGCCAGCGGGACAGGGAAAACTTATGGCTACACCTTC. This codes for CASGTGKTYGYTF.

This chain connects TRBV7-9 to TRBJ1-6, with 8 bases aligning to TRBD1. From germline, CDR1 is SEHNR and CDR2 FQNEAQ (reference sequence). The V gene end was trimmed by 5 bases and the J gene end by 2 bases; junction bases not matched to a gene: 5. CDR3 length: 16 amino acids. The CDR3 region has the DNA TGTGCCAGCAGCCCAACAGGGGGACCCTATAATTCACCCCTCCACTTT. It specifies CASSPTGGPYNSPLHF.

The chain uses TRBV5-1 and TRBJ1-1, with D perhaps TRBD1 (5 bases). V lost 5 bases, J lost 0 bases, and 11 bases lay in between. Germline V lookup: CDR1 SGHRS, CDR2 YFSETQ. The CDR3 is 14 residues long. The CDR3 coding sequence is TGCGCCAGCAGACCGGGGACCATGAACACTGAAGCTTTCTTT. Protein sequence: CASRPGTMNTEAFF.

V and J are TRBV27 and TRBJ1-5; D ambiguous. Germline CDR1 is MNHEY and CDR2 is SMNVEV (reference sequence). The CDR3 consists of 13 residues. V gave up 8 bases and J gave up 3 bases, with 11 bases separating them. Here the CDR3 DNA reads TGTGCCAGCGGATCGGGGTACAATCAGCCCCAGCATTTT. It encodes CASGSGYNQPQHF.

The genes are TRBV7-9 and TRBJ2-5; 10 positions match TRBD2. CDR1 is SEHNR and CDR2 is FQNEAQ in the germline V gene (reference sequence). V trimming: 3 bases; J trimming: 5 bases; junction bases outside the gene matches: 9. There are 16 residues in the CDR3. CDR3 residues: CASSLVLAGVRETQYF. CDR3 nucleotides: TGTGCCAGCAGCTTGGTCCTAGCGGGAGTCCGGGAGACCCAGTACTTC.

This chain joins TRBV7-6 and TRBJ1-5, with a weak D call TRBD1 (6 bases). Germline V CDR1 and CDR2: SGHVS, FNYEAQ. This CDR3 is 14 amino acids long. Trimming took off 5 bases at V and 6 bases at J, with 14 bases between the two ends. CDR3 amino acids: CASSEGDSFQPQHF. CDR3 nucleotide sequence: TGTGCCAGCAGCGAGGGGGACTCATTTCAGCCCCAGCATTTT.

Regarding this clone: The identical CDR3 is also encoded by other nucleotide sequences in the sample. The chain employs TRBV7-3 and TRBJ2-1; D uncertain. In germline, CDR1 is SGHTA, CDR2 FQGTGA. With 5 bases removed from V and 6 bases from J, the gap between germline ends came to 5 bases. The CDR3 has 11 amino acids. In DNA, the CDR3 is TGTGCCAGCAGCCTTACCAATGAGCAGTTCTTC. Amino acid sequence: CASSLTNEQFF. Complete variable domain (other parts from reference TRBV7-3 and TRBJ2-1): GAGVSQTPSNKVTEKGKYVELRCDPISGHTALYWYRQSLGQGPEFLIYFQGTGAADDSGLPNDRFFAVRPEGSVSTLKIQRTERGDSAVYLCASSLTNEQFFGPGTRLTVL.

This clone has just a few counts. Relative to the germline gene, one junction end is altered; a read error may explain this. This rearrangement joins TRBV12-5 to TRBJ1-2; D is ambiguous. The CDR3 totals 10 residues. Germline lookup yields CDR1 LGHNT and CDR2 FRNRAP. The CDR3: CASGIDGVFF. The CDR3 coding sequence is TGTGCTAGTGGAATTGATGGGGTCTTCTTC.

The chain is built from TRBV29-1 and TRBJ2-3; D possibly corresponds to TRBD1 (5 bases). The CDR3 runs to 13 residues. Trimming pared 4 bases from V and 2 bases from J, leaving 10 bases between. Germline V gene lookup returns CDR1 SQVTM and CDR2 ANQGSEA. In DNA, the CDR3 is TGCAGCGTTGGGGGCACAGACACAGATACGCAGTATTTT. Protein: CSVGGTDTDTQYF.

The chain recombines TRBV9 with TRBJ2-7, with D unresolved. In germline, CDR1 is SGDLS, CDR2 YYNGEE. V lost 2 bases to trimming and J lost 2 bases, with 8 bases between them. The CDR3 loop spans 13 amino acids. CDR3 nucleotide sequence: TGTGCCAGCAGCGTTGGGTTAGCCTACGAGCAGTACTTC. Its protein is CASSVGLAYEQYF.

This sequence joins TRBV18 and TRBJ2-7; 14 nucleotides line up with TRBD2. After removal of 3 bases from V and 7 bases from J, the junction contained 2 bases not matched to a gene. The CDR3 is 14 amino acids. The germline V gene has CDR1 KGHSH and CDR2 LQKENI. The CDR3 is CASSPGLAGEEQYF. Written as DNA, the CDR3 is TGTGCCAGCTCACCGGGACTAGCGGGAGAAGAGCAGTACTTC.

The chain combines TRBV5-1 with TRBJ2-1; 9 bases are a match to TRBD1. There are 17 residues in the CDR3. In germline, CDR1 is SGHRS, CDR2 YFSETQ. Losses at the gene ends were 3 bases for V and 9 bases for J; bases not matched to a gene: 16. The CDR3 region is CASSSSTVGQGTIEQFF. DNA for the CDR3: TGCGCCAGCAGCTCATCTACCGTTGGACAGGGGACGATTGAGCAGTTCTTC.